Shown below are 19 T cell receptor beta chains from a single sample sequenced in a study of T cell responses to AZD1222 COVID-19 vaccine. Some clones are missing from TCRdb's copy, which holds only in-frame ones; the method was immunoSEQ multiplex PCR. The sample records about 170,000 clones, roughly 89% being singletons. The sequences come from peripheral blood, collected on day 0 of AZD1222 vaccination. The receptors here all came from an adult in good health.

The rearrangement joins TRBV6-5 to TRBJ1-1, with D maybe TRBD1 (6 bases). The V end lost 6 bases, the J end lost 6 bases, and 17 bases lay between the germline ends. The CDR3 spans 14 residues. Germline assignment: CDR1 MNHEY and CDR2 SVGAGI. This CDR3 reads CASRTTGRGPEAFF. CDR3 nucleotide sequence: TGTGCCAGCAGAACAACAGGGAGAGGGCCTGAAGCTTTCTTT.

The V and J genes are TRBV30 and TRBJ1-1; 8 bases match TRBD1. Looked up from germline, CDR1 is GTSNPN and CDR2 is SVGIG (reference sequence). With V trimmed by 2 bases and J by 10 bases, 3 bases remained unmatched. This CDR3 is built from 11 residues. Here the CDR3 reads CAWSKQGGAFF. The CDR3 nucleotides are TGTGCCTGGAGTAAACAGGGGGGAGCTTTCTTT. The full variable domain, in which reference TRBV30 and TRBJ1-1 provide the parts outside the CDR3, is SQTIHQWPATLVQPVGSPLSLECTVEGTSNPNLYWYRQAAGRGLQLLFYSVGIGQISSEVPQNLSASRPQDRQFILSSKKLLLSDSGFYLCAWSKQGGAFFGQGTRLTVV.

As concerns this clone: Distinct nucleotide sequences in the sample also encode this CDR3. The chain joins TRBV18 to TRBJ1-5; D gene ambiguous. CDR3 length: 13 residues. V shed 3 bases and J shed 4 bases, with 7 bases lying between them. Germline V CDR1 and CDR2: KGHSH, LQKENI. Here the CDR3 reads CASSPGGNQPQHF. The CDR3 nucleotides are TGTGCCAGCTCACCGGGAGGAAATCAGCCCCAGCATTTT.

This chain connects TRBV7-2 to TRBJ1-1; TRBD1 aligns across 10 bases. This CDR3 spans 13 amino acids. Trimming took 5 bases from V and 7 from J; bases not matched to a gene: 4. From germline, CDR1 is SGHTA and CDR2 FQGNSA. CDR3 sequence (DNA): TGTGCCAGCAGCCTGACAGGGGGCCTTGAAGCTTTCTTT. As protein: CASSLTGGLEAFF.

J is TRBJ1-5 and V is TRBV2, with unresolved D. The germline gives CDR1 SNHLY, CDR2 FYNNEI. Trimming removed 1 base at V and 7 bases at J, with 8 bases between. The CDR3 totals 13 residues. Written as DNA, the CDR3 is TGTGCCAGCAGTGAAGGGCCGGGGCAGCCCCAGCATTTT. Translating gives CASSEGPGQPQHF.

The CDR3 region is CASSPLNYPYNEQFF. CDR3 in DNA: TGCGCCAGCAGCCCACTTAATTACCCCTACAATGAGCAGTTCTTC. The genes are TRBV5-1 and TRBJ2-1; D gene uncertain. CDR1 and CDR2 (germline): SGHRS, YFSETQ. The CDR3 totals 15 residues. V shed 4 bases and J shed 2 bases, with 13 bases lying between them.

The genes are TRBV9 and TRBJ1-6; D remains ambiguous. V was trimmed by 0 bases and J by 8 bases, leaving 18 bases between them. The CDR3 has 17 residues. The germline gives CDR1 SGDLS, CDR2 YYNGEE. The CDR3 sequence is CASSVGGWREGDSPLHF. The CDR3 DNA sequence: TGTGCCAGCAGCGTAGGTGGTTGGCGGGAGGGAGATTCACCCCTCCACTTT.

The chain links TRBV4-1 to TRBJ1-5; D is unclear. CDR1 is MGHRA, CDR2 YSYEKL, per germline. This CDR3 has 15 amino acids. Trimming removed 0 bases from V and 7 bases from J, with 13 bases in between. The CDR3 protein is CASSQEGTSRQPQHF. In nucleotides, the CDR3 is TGCGCCAGCAGCCAAGAAGGAACTTCGAGACAGCCCCAGCATTTT.

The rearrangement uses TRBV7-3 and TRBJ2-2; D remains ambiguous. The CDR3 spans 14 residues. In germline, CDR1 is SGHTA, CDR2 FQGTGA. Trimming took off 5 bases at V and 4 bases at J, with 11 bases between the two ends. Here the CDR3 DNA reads TGTGCCAGCAGCCCTGGGTGGCCCACCGGGGAGCTGTTTTTT. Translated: CASSPGWPTGELFF.

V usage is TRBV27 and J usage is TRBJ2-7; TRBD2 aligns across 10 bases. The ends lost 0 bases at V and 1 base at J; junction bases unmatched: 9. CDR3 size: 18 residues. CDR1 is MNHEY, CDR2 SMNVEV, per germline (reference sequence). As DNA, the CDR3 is TGTGCCAGCAGTTTATCCCCGGGGAGCGGGAGGGGGTCCTACGAGCAGTACTTC. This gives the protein CASSLSPGSGRGSYEQYF.

For the CDR3, the DNA is TGCGCCAGCAGCTTGTGGCAGGGGGCAGGGGAGCAGTACTTC. Translating gives CASSLWQGAGEQYF. J is TRBJ2-7 and V is TRBV5-1, with TRBD1 matching 8 bases. V shed 1 base, J shed 7 bases, and the junction held 7 bases outside the gene matches. Germline V CDR1 and CDR2: SGHRS, YFSETQ. The CDR3 is 14 residues long.

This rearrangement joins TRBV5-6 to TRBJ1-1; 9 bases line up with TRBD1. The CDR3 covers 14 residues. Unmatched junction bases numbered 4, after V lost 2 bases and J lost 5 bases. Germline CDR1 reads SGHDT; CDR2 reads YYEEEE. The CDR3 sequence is CASSFYRGRTEAFF. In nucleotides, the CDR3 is TGTGCCAGCAGCTTCTACAGGGGGCGTACTGAAGCTTTCTTT.

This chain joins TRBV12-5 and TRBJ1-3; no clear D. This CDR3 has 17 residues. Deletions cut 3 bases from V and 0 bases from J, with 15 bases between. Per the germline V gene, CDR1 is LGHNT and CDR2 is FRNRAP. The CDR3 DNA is TGTGCTAGTGGTTTCCCACCCGGGCCAAGCTCTGGAAACACCATATATTTT. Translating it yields CASGFPPGPSSGNTIYF.

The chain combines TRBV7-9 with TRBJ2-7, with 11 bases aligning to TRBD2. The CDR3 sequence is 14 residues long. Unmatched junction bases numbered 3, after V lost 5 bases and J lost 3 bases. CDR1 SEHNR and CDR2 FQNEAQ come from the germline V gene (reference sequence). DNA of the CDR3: TGTGCCAGCAGCATCGGGACTAGCGGCTACGAGCAGTACTTC. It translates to CASSIGTSGYEQYF.

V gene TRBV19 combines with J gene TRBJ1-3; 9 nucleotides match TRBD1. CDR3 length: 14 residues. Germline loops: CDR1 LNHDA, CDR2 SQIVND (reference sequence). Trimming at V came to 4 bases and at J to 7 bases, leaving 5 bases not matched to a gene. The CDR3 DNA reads TGTGCCAGTAGTAACGCGGGACAGGGCAACACCATATATTTT. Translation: CASSNAGQGNTIYF.

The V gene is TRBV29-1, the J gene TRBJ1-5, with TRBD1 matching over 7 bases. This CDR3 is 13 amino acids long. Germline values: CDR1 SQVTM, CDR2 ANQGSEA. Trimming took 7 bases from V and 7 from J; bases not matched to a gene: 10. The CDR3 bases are TGCAGCGCTACAGGGGATGGAGGACAGCCCCAGCATTTT. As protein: CSATGDGGQPQHF.

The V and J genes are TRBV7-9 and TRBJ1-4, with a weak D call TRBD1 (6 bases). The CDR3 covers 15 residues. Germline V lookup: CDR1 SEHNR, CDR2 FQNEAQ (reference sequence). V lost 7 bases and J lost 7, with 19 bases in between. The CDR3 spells CASTNLEGGSEKLFF. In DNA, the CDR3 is TGTGCCAGCACCAATTTGGAGGGGGGTAGTGAAAAACTGTTTTTT. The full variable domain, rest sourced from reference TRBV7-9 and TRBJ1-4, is DTGVSQNPRHKITKRGQNVTFRCDPISEHNRLYWYRQTLGQGPEFLTYFQNEAQLEKSRLLSDRFSAERPKGSFSTLEIQRTEQGDSAMYLCASTNLEGGSEKLFFGSGTQLSVL.

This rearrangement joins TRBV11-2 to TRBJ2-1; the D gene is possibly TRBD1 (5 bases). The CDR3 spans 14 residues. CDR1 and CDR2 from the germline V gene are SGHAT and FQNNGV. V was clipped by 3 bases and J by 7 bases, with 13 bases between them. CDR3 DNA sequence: TGTGCCAGCAGCTTTACCCAGGGTTCAAATGAGCAGTTCTTC. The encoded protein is CASSFTQGSNEQFF.

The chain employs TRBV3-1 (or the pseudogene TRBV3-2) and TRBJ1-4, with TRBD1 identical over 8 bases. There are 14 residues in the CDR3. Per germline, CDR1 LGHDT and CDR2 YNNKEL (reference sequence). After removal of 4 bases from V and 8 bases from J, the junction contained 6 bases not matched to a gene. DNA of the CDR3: TGTGCCAGCAGCCCGGACAGGGCCGGGGAAAAACTGTTTTTT. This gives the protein CASSPDRAGEKLFF.